Listed below are T cell receptor beta chains from one sample, sequenced in a study of CD8 T cells in Susac syndrome. Each CDR3 protein is one row after TCRdb ran MiXCR on the immunoSEQ multiplex PCR reads. The sample holds about 100,000 distinct CDR3 sequences, 95% seen once. The sequenced material came from CD8+ T cells from PBMCs. All receptors come from a human donor with Susac syndrome. CDR3s include the opening cysteine and the closing phenylalanine or tryptophan. Fields, in order: V gene, J gene, clone size, D gene, CDR3 DNA, CDR3 protein. The D gene is left open where the match is weak. Rows give clone size only sometimes, using once, few, many, or a class for an expanded clone.

V: TRBV6-2/TRBV6-3
J: TRBJ2-7
size: -
D: -
DNA: TGTGCCAGCAGTTGGGGTTACGAGCAGTACTTC
CDR3: CASSWGYEQYF

V: TRBV12-5
J: TRBJ1-1
size: -
D: -
DNA: TGTGCTAGTGGCCACCCCGGGCGCAGGGACACTGAAGCTTTCTTT
CDR3: CASGHPGRRDTEAFF

V: TRBV11-2
J: TRBJ2-6
size: -
D: -
DNA: TGTGCCAGCAGCTCCCCCCGGGGGTCGACCGGGGCCAACGTCCTGACTTTC
CDR3: CASSSPRGSTGANVLTF

V: TRBV2
J: TRBJ2-5
size: -
D: TRBD1
DNA: TGTGCCAATCCGACAGGGGATCAAGAGACCCAGTACTTC
CDR3: CANPTGDQETQYF

V: TRBV4-2
J: TRBJ1-5
size: once
D: -
DNA: TGTGCCAGCAGCCAAGAGTGGGGAAATCAGCCCCAGCATTTT
CDR3: CASSQEWGNQPQHF

V: TRBV29-1
J: TRBJ1-2
size: -
D: -
DNA: TGCAGCGTCCCCGGCAGGAGCCATGGCTACACCTTC
CDR3: CSVPGRSHGYTF

V: TRBV5-1
J: TRBJ1-2
size: -
D: TRBD1
DNA: TGCGCCAGCAGCAATAAACAGGGGGCATACGGCTACACCTTC
CDR3: CASSNKQGAYGYTF

V: TRBV25-1
J: TRBJ1-5
size: -
D: -
DNA: TGTGCCAGCAGTGCCGGCAATCAGCCCCAGCATTTT
CDR3: CASSAGNQPQHF

V: TRBV28
J: TRBJ2-5
size: once
D: -
DNA: TGTGCCAGCAATACCCGGGCCCCCGTCCAAGAGACCCAGTACTTC
CDR3: CASNTRAPVQETQYF

V: TRBV15
J: TRBJ2-2
size: -
D: -
DNA: TGTGCCACCAGCAGAGATGGGGACACCGGGGAGCTGTTTTTT
CDR3: CATSRDGDTGELFF

V: TRBV5-5
J: TRBJ2-7
size: once
D: -
DNA: TGTGCCAGCAGCATAGACGGTCCCTACGAGCAGTACTTC
CDR3: CASSIDGPYEQYF

V: TRBV2
J: TRBJ1-4
size: -
D: TRBD1
DNA: TGTGCCAGCAAAGGTCTTGGACAGGGGGAAAAACTGTTTTTT
CDR3: CASKGLGQGEKLFF

V: TRBV15
J: TRBJ2-5
size: once
D: -
DNA: TGTGCCACCAGCAGTCCGGACGGCGTGGGGGGAGAGACCCAGTACTTC
CDR3: CATSSPDGVGGETQYF

V: TRBV29-1
J: TRBJ2-3
size: -
D: -
DNA: TGCAGCGTTGAACCCGGGCCTCCCGGGGATACGCAGTATTTT
CDR3: CSVEPGPPGDTQYF

V: TRBV4-1
J: TRBJ2-3
size: -
D: TRBD2
DNA: TGCGCCAGCACCCAAAAGCGGGGGCCCCTGGATACGCAGTATTTT
CDR3: CASTQKRGPLDTQYF

V: TRBV4-1
J: TRBJ2-1
size: -
D: TRBD2
DNA: TGCGCCAGCAGCCAAGCGGGGGGGGTCTCCTACAATGAGCAGTTCTTC
CDR3: CASSQAGGVSYNEQFF

V: TRBV2
J: TRBJ2-1
size: once
D: TRBD2
DNA: TGTGCCAGCAGTGAGCCCTCCCTCACTAGCGTCAATGAGCAGTTCTTC
CDR3: CASSEPSLTSVNEQFF